The 4 T cell receptor beta chains below were found in one sample sequenced in a study of T cell responses to AZD1222 COVID-19 vaccine. The table came from immunoSEQ multiplex PCR; TCRdb's copy has only in-frame clones and leaves some out. The sample lists some 97,000 clones; about nine tenths were seen once. The sample consisted of peripheral blood, taken on day 0 of AZD1222 vaccination. These receptor sequences come from an adult in good health.

This sequence joins TRBV2 and TRBJ1-5, with D hard to call. CDR3 length: 16 amino acids. V lost 1 base to trimming and J lost 7 bases, with 17 bases between them. The germline V gene encodes CDR1 SNHLY and CDR2 FYNNEI. This CDR3 reads CASSEGSGFGRQPQHF. In DNA form, the CDR3 reads TGTGCCAGCAGTGAAGGATCGGGGTTTGGGCGGCAGCCCCAGCATTTT.

This clone came up a few times. This chain uses TRBV29-1 with TRBJ2-5; TRBD1 might be the D (5 bases). The V gene lost 0 bases and the J gene lost 2 bases, with 13 bases spanning the gap. The CDR3 has 15 amino acids. Germline V CDR1 and CDR2: SQVTM, ANQGSEA. CDR3 residues: CSVEDLGVVQETQYF. Here the CDR3 DNA reads TGCAGCGTTGAAGATCTAGGGGTGGTACAAGAGACCCAGTACTTC.

The count of this clone is one. At one end the junction does not follow the germline gene, possibly because of a read error. This rearrangement joins TRBV12-3 or TRBV12-4 to TRBJ1-1; no definite D call. The CDR3 is made up of 11 amino acids. CDR3: CATGRDTEAFF. The CDR3 DNA sequence: TGCGCGACGGGGAGGGACACTGAAGCTTTCTTT.

This chain links TRBV9 with TRBJ2-3; 11 positions match TRBD1. V gave up 4 bases and J gave up 6 bases; unmatched junction bases: 16. This CDR3 has 18 amino acids. Germline values: CDR1 SGDLS, CDR2 YYNGEE. CDR3 region: CASSSPGQGGSNSDTQYF. In nucleotides, the CDR3 is TGTGCCAGCAGCTCCCCGGGACAGGGGGGAAGTAATTCGGATACGCAGTATTTT.